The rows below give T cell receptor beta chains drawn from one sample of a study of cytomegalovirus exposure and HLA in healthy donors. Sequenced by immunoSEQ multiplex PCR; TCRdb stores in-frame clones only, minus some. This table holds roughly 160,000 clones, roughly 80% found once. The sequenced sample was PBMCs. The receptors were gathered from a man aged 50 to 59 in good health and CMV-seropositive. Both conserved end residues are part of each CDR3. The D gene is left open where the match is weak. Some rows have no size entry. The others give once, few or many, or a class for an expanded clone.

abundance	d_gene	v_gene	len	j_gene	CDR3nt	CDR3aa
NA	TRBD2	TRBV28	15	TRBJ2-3	TGTGCCAGCAGTGTAATAGCGGGAGGAACAGATACGCAGTATTTT	CASSVIAGGTDTQYF
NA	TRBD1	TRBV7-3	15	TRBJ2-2	TGTGCCAGCAGACCCGGGACAGGGGGCACCGGGGAGCTGTTTTTT	CASRPGTGGTGELFF
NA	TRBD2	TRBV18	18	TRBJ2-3	TGTGCCAGCTCACCTCCGGGACTAGCGGGGGGTCGGACAGATACGCAGTATTTT	CASSPPGLAGGRTDTQYF
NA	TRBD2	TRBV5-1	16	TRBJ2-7	TGCGCCAGCAGCCCCGGGGGTAGCGGGACACCCTACGAGCAGTACTTC	CASSPGGSGTPYEQYF
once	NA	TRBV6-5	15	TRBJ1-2	TGTGCCAGCAGTTACTCCAGGGATCTGGTCTATGGCTACACCTTC	CASSYSRDLVYGYTF
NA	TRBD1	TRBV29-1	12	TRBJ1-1	TGCAGCGTCGACAGGGGGGGCACTGAAGCTTTCTTT	CSVDRGGTEAFF
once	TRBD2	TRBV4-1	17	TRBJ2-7	TGCGCCAGCAGCCAAGACTATAAGACTAGCGTCTCCTACGAGCAGTACTTC	CASSQDYKTSVSYEQYF
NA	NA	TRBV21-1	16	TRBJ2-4	TGTGCCAGCAGCTCTTGGGACTGTTTAGCCAAAAACATTCAGTACTTC	CASSSWDCLAKNIQYF
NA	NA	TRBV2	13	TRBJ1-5	TGTGCCAGCAGTGGTCTCAGCAATCAGCCCCAGCATTTT	CASSGLSNQPQHF
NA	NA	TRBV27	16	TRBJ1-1	TGTGCCAGCAGCCCTTCGGTCGGTCGGGGGAACACTGAAGCTTTCTTT	CASSPSVGRGNTEAFF
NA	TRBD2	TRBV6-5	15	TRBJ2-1	TGTGCCAGCAGGAGGGCTAGCGGGATATACAATGAGCAGTTCTTC	CASRRASGIYNEQFF
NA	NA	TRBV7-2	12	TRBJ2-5	TGTGCCGGCAGCATTACAGAAGAGACCCAGTACTTC	CAGSITEETQYF
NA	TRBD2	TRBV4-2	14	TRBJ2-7	TGTGCCAGCAGCCATGCCGGGAGGACCTACGAGCAGTACTTC	CASSHAGRTYEQYF
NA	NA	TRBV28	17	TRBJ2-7	TGTGCCAGCAGCCGCACAACCGGACAGGGAGGGGTCTACGAGCAGTACTTC	CASSRTTGQGGVYEQYF
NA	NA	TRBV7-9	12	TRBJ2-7	TGTGCCAGCAGCCCAGAGGCCAACGAGCAGTACTTC	CASSPEANEQYF
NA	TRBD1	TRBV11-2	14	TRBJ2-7	TGTGCCAGCAGTCAAACAGGGGGCTCGGGCGAGCAGTACTTC	CASSQTGGSGEQYF
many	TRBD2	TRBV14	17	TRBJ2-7	TGTGCCAGCAGCTCCGTTTCTAGCGGGAGGGCCGGGTACGAGCAGTACTTC	CASSSVSSGRAGYEQYF
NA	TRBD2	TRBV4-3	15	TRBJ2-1	TGCGCCAGCAGCCAAGAACTAGCGTTGACAACTGAGCAGTTCTTC	CASSQELALTTEQFF
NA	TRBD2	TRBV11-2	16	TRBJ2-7	TGTGCCAGCAGCACGAGAGGACTAGCGGGAAGTCACGAGCAGTACTTC	CASSTRGLAGSHEQYF
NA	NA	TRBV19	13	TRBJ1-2	TGTGCCAGTAGTACGACAGCTAACTATGGCTACACCTTC	CASSTTANYGYTF
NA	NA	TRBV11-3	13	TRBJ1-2	TGTGCCAGCTCGGGGCCGGGGGGCTATGGCTACACCTTC	CASSGPGGYGYTF
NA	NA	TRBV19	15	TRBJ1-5	TGTGCCAGTAGTATAGCAGCAGGGTTGAATCAGCCCCAGCATTTT	CASSIAAGLNQPQHF
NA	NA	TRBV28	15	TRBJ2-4	TGTGCCAGCAGTTCAGGACAGCTAGCCAAAAACATTCAGTACTTC	CASSSGQLAKNIQYF